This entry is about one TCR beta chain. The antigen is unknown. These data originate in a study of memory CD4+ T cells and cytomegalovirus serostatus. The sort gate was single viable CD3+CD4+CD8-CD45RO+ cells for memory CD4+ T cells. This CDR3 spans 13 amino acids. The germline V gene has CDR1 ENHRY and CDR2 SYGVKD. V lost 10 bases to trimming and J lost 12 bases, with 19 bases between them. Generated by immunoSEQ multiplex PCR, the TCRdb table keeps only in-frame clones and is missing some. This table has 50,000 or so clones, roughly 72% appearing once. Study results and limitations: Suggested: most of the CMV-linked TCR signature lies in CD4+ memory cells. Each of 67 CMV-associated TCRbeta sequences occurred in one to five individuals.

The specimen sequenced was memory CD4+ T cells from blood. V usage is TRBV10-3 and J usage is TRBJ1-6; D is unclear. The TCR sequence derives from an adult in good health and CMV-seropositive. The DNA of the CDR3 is TGTGCCACGGGTGGAGCAGCCTCTGAACCCCTCCACTTT. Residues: CATGGAASEPLHF.